This T cell receptor (beta chain) emerged from a study of OX40 agonist ivuxolimab in advanced cancers. Findings and caveats of the study: Dosing at 0.1 to 3.0 mg/kg was accompanied by clonal expansion of CD4+ and CD8+ blood T cells by week 6.

Note on this clone: Its matching antigen is unknown.

Germline CDR1 and CDR2: MGHRA and YSYEKL. The V end lost 2 bases, the J end lost 8 bases, and 16 bases lay between the germline ends. This CDR3 region has 15 residues. Sequencing used immunoSEQ multiplex PCR; TCRdb keeps in-frame clones, though not all of them. The top ten clones hold more than 13% of a sample with about 42,000 clones, 86% of them seen once. The sample in question was CD4+ or CD8+ T cells sorted from blood, obtained in a trial of the OX40 agonist ivuxolimab. The rearrangement uses TRBV4-1 and TRBJ1-5, with D maybe TRBD1 (5 bases). This sequence was found in an adult with an advanced solid tumor such as melanoma, head and neck, liver or kidney cancer. Written as DNA, the CDR3 is TGCGCCAGCAGCCAATCTGCCGGGGGACCAGAGCCCCAGCATTTT. Amino acids: CASSQSAGGPEPQHF.